The clone carrying this T cell receptor beta chain was observed at least ten times. From the 5' RACE reads, TCRdb called clonotypes with MiXCR, one entry per CDR3 protein. The table lists fewer than 200,000 distinct CDR3 sequences, about 20% of them singletons. V shed 5 bases and J 4 bases; nucleotides not matched to a gene: 7. This CDR3 spans 16 amino acids. Germline loops: CDR1 SGHTA, CDR2 FQGNSA. This sample is part of a study of CD8 T cells in ankylosing spondylitis. This sequence was found in a male donor between 5 and 35 years old with ankylosing spondylitis or in good health (not recorded which). What was sequenced was blood, either unsorted or a sorted T cell fraction (not recorded which). The rearrangement joins TRBV7-2 to TRBJ2-2; the match to TRBD2 covers 10 bases. The DNA for the CDR3 is TGTGCCAGCAGCCAGAGGGGACTAGCGTCCACCGGGGAGCTGTTTTTT. Protein: CASSQRGLASTGELFF.